These 9 T cell receptor beta chains originate from one sample sequenced in a study of T-cell memory formation after mild COVID-19. TCRdb re-called the 5' RACE reads with MiXCR, one entry per CDR3 protein. In the table there are 250,000 to 400,000 distinct CDR3 sequences, approximately 14% of which are singletons. The sequencing input was PBMCs or a T cell subset sorted from them (not recorded which). Receptors were obtained from a man between 18 and 35 years old who had mild COVID-19 (a few samples of this study predate the infection). Cell type and time point are not known.

This clonotype appeared many times. The gene calls are TRBV6-6 and TRBJ2-3, with D perhaps matching TRBD2 (7 bases). The V and J ends lost 0 bases and 4 bases respectively, with 11 bases between them. CDR1 is MNHNY and CDR2 is SVGAGI in the germline V gene (reference sequence). This CDR3 spans 15 amino acids. Here the CDR3 DNA reads TGTGCCAGCAGTTACTCGGGGGGGCTGGCAGATACGCAGTATTTT. This gives the protein CASSYSGGLADTQYF.

This clonotype appeared a few times. The chain has TRBV4-1 and TRBJ2-7; TRBD1 aligns across 9 bases. Trimming at V came to 9 bases and at J to 1 base, leaving 7 bases not matched to a gene. The V gene's germline CDR1 is MGHRA and CDR2 YSYEKL. CDR3 length: 14 amino acids. The CDR3 bases are TGCGCCAGTAAACCGGGACAGGGATCCTACGAGCAGTACTTC. Translation: CASKPGQGSYEQYF.

This CDR3 is CASSFGQDTEAFF. DNA for the CDR3: TGTGCCAGCAGCTTCGGACAGGACACTGAAGCTTTCTTT. The chain employs TRBV7-3 and TRBJ1-1; 7 nucleotides align to TRBD1. The CDR3 extends over 13 amino acids. V dropped 3 bases and J dropped 3; count of bases not matched to a gene: 1. Germline V gene data show CDR1 as SGHTA and CDR2 as FQGTGA.

This chain uses TRBV20-1 with TRBJ2-5, with D uncertain. Trimming stripped 1 base from V and 4 bases from J, with 10 bases between. From germline, CDR1 is DFQATT and CDR2 SNEGSKA (reference sequence). The length of the CDR3 is 13 residues. The CDR3 protein is CSARAGRRETQYF. The DNA of the CDR3 is TGCAGTGCTAGAGCGGGTAGACGAGAGACCCAGTACTTC.

The chain joins TRBV4-1 to TRBJ2-2, with TRBD2 identical over 9 bases. Germline loops: CDR1 MGHRA, CDR2 YSYEKL. V was clipped by 4 bases and J by 0 bases; unmatched bases: 6. The CDR3 spans 17 residues. The CDR3, as DNA: TGCGCCAGCAGCCCCGGGCTAGCGGGGACGAACACCGGGGAGCTGTTTTTT. Its translation is CASSPGLAGTNTGELFF.

This chain joins TRBV6-1 and TRBJ1-5, with D perhaps matching TRBD1 (5 bases). This CDR3 has 16 amino acids. Germline V gives CDR1 MNHNS, CDR2 SASEGT. Trimming stripped 4 bases from V and 4 bases from J, with 17 bases between. The CDR3 DNA reads TGTGCCAGCAGTGCTACAACAGGAGTTAGGAATCAGCCCCAGCATTTT. It translates to CASSATTGVRNQPQHF.

This clonotype appeared a few times. This chain joins TRBV27 and TRBJ2-5; 7 nucleotides align to TRBD2. V shed 6 bases, J shed 3 bases, and the junction held 4 bases outside the gene matches. Germline CDR1 is MNHEY and CDR2 is SMNVEV (reference sequence). CDR3 length: 13 residues. The CDR3 bases are TGTGCCAGCAGCCGTGGACTAGAAGAGACCCAGTACTTC. It translates to CASSRGLEETQYF.

V is TRBV30 and J is TRBJ1-1; the D gene is possibly TRBD1 (5 bases). Germline V gene lookup returns CDR1 GTSNPN and CDR2 SVGIG (reference sequence). The V and J ends lost 3 bases and 4 bases respectively, with 12 bases between them. CDR3 size: 13 residues. The CDR3, as DNA: TGTGCCTGGAGCCCGGGACGGGCCACTGAAGCTTTCTTT. Protein sequence: CAWSPGRATEAFF.

This clonotype turned up a few times. This chain joins TRBV18 and TRBJ2-7, with D possibly being TRBD1 or TRBD2 (5 bases each). The length of the CDR3 is 13 residues. Trimming left V 6 bases short and J 4 bases short, with 13 bases between. Germline CDR1 is KGHSH and CDR2 is LQKENI. In nucleotides, the CDR3 is TGTGCCAGCTCCGACTACACAGGTTACGAGCAGTACTTC. Translated: CASSDYTGYEQYF.